Sequencing of this T cell receptor beta chain was carried out in a study of blood T cell repertoires in COVID-19. Per the germline V gene, CDR1 is MDHEN and CDR2 is SYDVKM. V was shortened by 1 base and J by 8 bases, with 5 bases between the two germline ends. The CDR3 consists of 12 residues. Assignment of participants to cohorts was predicated upon participant-reported clinical history. In the original analysis: Amplification with reference gene primers provided the estimates of nucleated cell counts. The data were produced by immunoSEQ multiplex PCR, yet TCRdb's version contains in-frame clones alone and is incomplete. The D gene and trimming were derived from the DNA, and the V and J assignments and clone size from that table. The data show roughly 250,000 clones, 70% to 90% seen once.

This TCR came from a man aged 45-60 years who had been exposed to COVID-19. Source material: PBMCs or T cells enriched from blood (not recorded which). V is TRBV28 and J is TRBJ1-4; D gene unclear. The CDR3 region has the DNA TGTGCCAGCAGTTTATTAAAAGAAAAACTGTTTTTT. This sequence encodes CASSLLKEKLFF.